Listed here is a single T cell receptor beta chain. Each exposed participant met a COVID-19 case in the 2 weeks preceding study entry. In the original analysis: Estimation of nucleated cell counts relied on the amplification of reference gene primers. The protocol was immunoSEQ multiplex PCR, while the TCRdb copy is restricted to in-frame clones and leaves out a portion. That table is the source of V, J and clone size, and D and trimming were worked out from the DNA. The table has approximately 280,000 clones, roughly four fifths seen once. This CDR3 has 12 amino acids. V trimming: 5 bases; J trimming: 11 bases; junction bases outside the gene matches: 4. Looked up from germline, CDR1 is MNHEY and CDR2 is SMNVEV (reference sequence). This specimen comes from a study of blood T cell repertoires in COVID-19. About the research overall: Collection of acute and convalescent COVID-19 samples took place in the United States, Italy and Spain. PBMCs, B-cell-depleted T cells, or T cells provided the cDNA or gDNA that made up the material.

The TCR originated in a man aged 35-49 years who had been exposed to COVID-19. V gene TRBV27 combines with J gene TRBJ1-4, with TRBD1 matching over 8 bases. Material for sequencing was PBMCs or T cells enriched from blood (not recorded which). In nucleotides, the CDR3 is TGTGCCAGCAGTCAGGACAGGGACAAACTGTTTTTT. This encodes CASSQDRDKLFF.